The clone carrying this T cell receptor (beta chain) came up a few times. The antigen is unknown. Relative to the germline gene, one junction end is altered; a read error may explain this. It was with 60 Vbeta and 13 Jbeta primers that the PCR ran. The data were produced by immunoSEQ multiplex PCR, yet TCRdb's version contains in-frame clones alone and is incomplete. This table holds 95,000 to 110,000 clones, around 10% found once. Germline-derived CDR1 and CDR2 are SGHNT and YENEEA. The CDR3 has 15 amino acids. The entry originates in a study of cytomegalovirus exposure and HLA in healthy donors. Findings and limits, study-wide: In a later analysis, a missense DCLRE1C variant was linked to TCR beta V- and J-gene trimming. Reported findings show TCR beta sequences accurately forecast HLA-A and HLA-B alleles in most subjects. TCR beta V segments were, for the most part, productive about 87% or about 30% of the time in an earlier analysis. The authors later found HLA-associated TCR beta chains more clonally expanded than equally common others.

This TCR derives from a man in his forties in good health and CMV-seropositive. This sequence joins TRBV11-3 and TRBJ2-1, with 8 bases matching TRBD2. Specimen: PBMCs. The CDR3 is CASSLAGITYNEQFF. CDR3 bases: TGTGCCAGCAGTTTAGCGGGGATTACCTACAATGAGCAGTTCTTC.